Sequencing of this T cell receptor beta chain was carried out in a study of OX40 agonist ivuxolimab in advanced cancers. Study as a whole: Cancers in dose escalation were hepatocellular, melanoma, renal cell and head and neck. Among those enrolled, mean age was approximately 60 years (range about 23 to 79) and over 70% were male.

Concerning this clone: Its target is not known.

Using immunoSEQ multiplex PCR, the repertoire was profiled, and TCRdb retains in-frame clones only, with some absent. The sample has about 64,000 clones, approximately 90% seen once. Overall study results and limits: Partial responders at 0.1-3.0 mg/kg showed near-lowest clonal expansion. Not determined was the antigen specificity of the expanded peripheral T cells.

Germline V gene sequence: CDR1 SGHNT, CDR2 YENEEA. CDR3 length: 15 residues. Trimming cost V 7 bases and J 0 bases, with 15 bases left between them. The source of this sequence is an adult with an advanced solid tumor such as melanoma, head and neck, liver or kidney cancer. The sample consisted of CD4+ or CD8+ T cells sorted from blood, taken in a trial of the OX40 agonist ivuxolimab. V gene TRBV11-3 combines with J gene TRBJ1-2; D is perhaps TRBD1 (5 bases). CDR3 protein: CASTLRQSSNYGYTF. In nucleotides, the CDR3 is TGTGCCAGCACCCTTCGACAGTCGTCTAACTATGGCTACACCTTC.